A single sample gave rise to the 15 T cell receptor beta chains below, sequenced in a study of shared clonotypes between healthy human individuals. This table comes from immunoSEQ multiplex PCR, and its TCRdb copy is limited to in-frame clones, with some not included. This sample has about 1.9 million clones; just over 90% occur once, and the top ten carry about 1.6%. In the naive CD8 group, cells lacked CD45RO and were positively selected for CCR7, so terminally differentiated effector memory CD45RA+ cells were left out. The source material was naive CD8+ T cells from PBMCs. Source of these receptors: a man in his late teens or twenties in good health. Some clones in this sample may be carry-over from other donors' samples.

The V gene is TRBV7-2, the J gene TRBJ2-2, with D perhaps assigned TRBD1 or TRBD2 (5 bases each). Germline CDR1 is SGHTA and CDR2 is FQGNSA. Trimming removed 5 bases from V and 1 base from J, with 14 bases in between. The CDR3 loop spans 16 amino acids. The CDR3 sequence is CASSHRDGKNTGELFF. CDR3 nucleotide sequence: TGTGCCAGCAGCCACCGGGACGGGAAGAACACCGGGGAGCTGTTTTTT.

The sample holds a few counts of this clone. The rearrangement uses TRBV19 and TRBJ1-2; D uncertain. V was pared by 4 bases and J by 8 bases, with 11 bases between. The germline V gene has CDR1 LNHDA and CDR2 SQIVND (reference sequence). The CDR3 extends over 12 amino acids. CDR3 sequence reads: CASSREFYGYTF. Written as DNA, the CDR3 is TGTGCCAGTAGTAGGGAGTTCTACGGCTACACCTTC.

The genes are TRBV6-1 and TRBJ2-7; perhaps TRBD1 as D (6 bases). The germline V gene has CDR1 MNHNS and CDR2 SASEGT. V lost 10 bases and J 6 bases, leaving 13 bases between the germline ends. The CDR3 has 11 residues. The CDR3 DNA reads as TGTGCCACCACACAGGGCGGCGAGCAGTACTTC. This encodes CATTQGGEQYF.

This chain uses TRBV6-5 with TRBJ2-1; D is ambiguous. The germline V and J ends were trimmed by 5 bases and 8 bases, with 16 bases remaining between them. Germline V lookup: CDR1 MNHEY, CDR2 SVGAGI. CDR3 length: 14 amino acids. CDR3 residues: CASSARLVGDEQFF. In nucleotides, the CDR3 is TGTGCCAGCAGTGCGAGGCTAGTAGGTGATGAGCAGTTCTTC.

V usage is TRBV6-6 and J usage is TRBJ2-5; D is uncertain. Trimming left V 6 bases short and J 9 bases short, with 11 bases between. Per germline, CDR1 MNHNY and CDR2 SVGAGI (reference sequence). This CDR3 has 11 amino acids. Here the CDR3 reads CASREEWSQYF. The CDR3 DNA reads as TGTGCCAGCAGAGAAGAGTGGTCCCAGTACTTC.

This clone was detected once. The chain links TRBV28 to TRBJ2-5; tentatively, D is TRBD1 (6 bases). V was shortened by 2 bases and J by 13 bases, with 14 bases between the two germline ends. Germline assignment: CDR1 MDHEN and CDR2 SYDVKM. There are 12 residues in the CDR3. Written as DNA, the CDR3 is TGTGCCAGCAGTTTAACCCCAGGGGCCCTGTACTTC. Its protein is CASSLTPGALYF.

The chain joins TRBV28 to TRBJ2-2, with TRBD1 matching 9 bases. Germline assignment: CDR1 MDHEN and CDR2 SYDVKM. The CDR3 length is 17 residues. The V segment lost 1 base and the J segment 5 bases; nucleotides outside the gene matches: 8. CDR3 loop: CASSLFLGTGWTGELFF. DNA of the CDR3: TGTGCCAGCAGTTTATTCCTAGGGACAGGGTGGACCGGGGAGCTGTTTTTT.

V gene TRBV18 combines with J gene TRBJ2-3; D might be TRBD2 (6 bases). Per the germline V gene, CDR1 is KGHSH and CDR2 is LQKENI. The CDR3 extends over 17 amino acids. V was cut by 3 bases and J by 0 bases, with 16 bases left in between. The CDR3 region is CASSPPSQRASTDTQYF. The CDR3 DNA is TGTGCCAGCTCACCTCCGTCGCAGCGGGCTAGCACAGATACGCAGTATTTT.

The genes are TRBV4-1 and TRBJ2-1, with D tentatively TRBD2 (5 bases). The CDR3 consists of 13 residues. CDR1 is MGHRA, CDR2 YSYEKL, per germline. Trimming took 4 bases from V and 10 from J, leaving 14 bases between them. The CDR3 bases are TGCGCCAGCAGCCTTCTAGCAAGATACGAGCAGTTCTTC. It specifies CASSLLARYEQFF.

This clone is a singleton in its sample. This chain joins TRBV7-9 and TRBJ2-5, with D maybe TRBD1 (6 bases). Germline-derived CDR1 and CDR2 are SEHNR and FQNEAQ (reference sequence). The CDR3 consists of 16 residues. The V end was cut by 2 bases, the J end by 2 bases, with 15 bases between. Here the CDR3 reads CASSLTYRVQQETQYF. In DNA, the CDR3 is TGTGCCAGCAGCTTAACCTACAGGGTACAACAAGAGACCCAGTACTTC.

The chain carries TRBV11-3 and TRBJ2-1, with TRBD2 matching over 7 bases. CDR1 SGHNT and CDR2 YENEEA come from the germline V gene. The CDR3 contains 13 residues. The trim removed 3 bases at V and 10 bases at J, leaving 6 bases unmatched. This CDR3 reads CASSLGGRREQFF. The CDR3 nucleotides read TGTGCCAGCAGCTTGGGGGGGAGACGGGAGCAGTTCTTC. Full variable domain (remainder filled in from reference TRBV11-3 and TRBJ2-1): EAGVVQSPRYKIIEKKQPVAFWCNPISGHNTLYWYLQNLGQGPELLIRYENEEAVDDSQLPKDRFSAERLKGVDSTLKIQPAELGDSAVYLCASSLGGRREQFFGPGTRLTVL.

V gene TRBV2 combines with J gene TRBJ2-7, with D possibly matching TRBD2 (6 bases). Deletions cut 4 bases from V and 4 bases from J, with 17 bases between. The CDR3 loop spans 15 amino acids. The V gene's germline CDR1 is SNHLY and CDR2 FYNNEI. The chain's CDR3 is CASSASSGFSYEQYF. The CDR3 nucleotides are TGTGCCAGCAGTGCGTCCAGCGGGTTTTCGTACGAGCAGTACTTC.

CDR3 sequence: CAISEGGNLYTIYF. CDR3 in DNA: TGTGCCATCAGTGAGGGGGGAAATCTATACACCATATATTTT. This chain joins TRBV10-3 and TRBJ1-3; possibly TRBD1 for D (5 bases). V was shortened by 2 bases and J by 8 bases, with 13 bases between the two germline ends. This CDR3 has 14 residues. CDR1 ENHRY and CDR2 SYGVKD come from the germline V gene.

The chain recombines TRBV27 with TRBJ1-5, with TRBD1 matching over 7 bases. Unmatched junction bases numbered 9, after V lost 6 bases and J lost 4 bases. From germline, CDR1 is MNHEY and CDR2 SMNVEV (reference sequence). This CDR3 is 15 amino acids long. This chain's CDR3 is CASRKGASGNQPQHF. The CDR3 DNA follows: TGTGCCAGCAGGAAGGGGGCTTCGGGGAATCAGCCCCAGCATTTT.

This clone was detected once. CDR3 loop: CASSYRGEVSYNEQFF. Written as DNA, the CDR3 is TGTGCCAGCTCCTACCGGGGGGAGGTATCCTACAATGAGCAGTTCTTC. This chain uses TRBV28 with TRBJ2-1; 7 nucleotides match TRBD2. This CDR3 is 16 amino acids long. With V trimmed by 8 bases and J by 1 base, 11 bases remained unmatched. Germline V gene lookup returns CDR1 MDHEN and CDR2 SYDVKM.